These T cell receptor beta chains were read from a single sample in a study of cytomegalovirus exposure and HLA in healthy donors. Measured with immunoSEQ multiplex PCR; TCRdb has only the in-frame clones, and not every one. The sample has about 250,000 clones, roughly 84% seen once. Material for sequencing was PBMCs. All receptors derive from a man aged 18 to 35 in good health and CMV-seropositive. The CDR3 runs from the conserved cysteine through the conserved F or W. D genes are given only for firm matches. Only part of the rows carry a size: once, few, many, or a class if the clone is expanded.

>TRBV30|NA|TRBJ1-2|15|few
CAWSGGTGFSGGYTF
TGTGCCTGGAGTGGTGGAACAGGGTTTAGCGGAGGCTACACCTTC
>TRBV5-1|TRBD2|TRBJ2-7|12|NA
CASGGESYEQYF
TGCGCCAGCGGGGGGGAGTCCTACGAGCAGTACTTC
>TRBV5-6|TRBD1|TRBJ1-2|12|once
CASKTGDYGYTF
TGTGCCAGCAAAACAGGGGACTATGGCTACACCTTC
>TRBV7-9|NA|TRBJ1-4|14|NA
CASSTGHSNEKLFF
TGTGCCAGCAGCACGGGACACTCTAATGAAAAACTGTTTTTT
>TRBV7-9|NA|TRBJ1-2|13|NA
CASSPIGGGGYTF
TGTGCCAGCAGCCCCATTGGGGGAGGTGGCTACACCTTC
>TRBV30|TRBD2|TRBJ2-5|12|NA
CAWSVWGGTQYF
TGTGCCTGGAGTGTTTGGGGGGGGACCCAGTACTTC
>TRBV6-5|TRBD1|TRBJ2-7|14|NA
CASSTGTGGYEQYF
TGTGCCAGCAGTACCGGGACAGGGGGTTACGAGCAGTACTTC
>TRBV9|TRBD1|TRBJ2-7|15|NA
CASSATDRVEYEQYF
TGTGCCAGCAGCGCCACGGACAGGGTGGAGTACGAGCAGTACTTC
>TRBV6-1|TRBD1|TRBJ2-7|14|NA
CASKGTAVFRGQYF
TGTGCCAGCAAGGGGACAGCCGTTTTTCGTGGGCAGTACTTC
>TRBV6-5|NA|TRBJ2-4|15|NA
CASSTAGLAKNIQYF
TGTGCCAGCAGTACGGCGGGACTAGCCAAAAACATTCAGTACTTC
>TRBV9|TRBD2|TRBJ2-1|17|NA
CASSVSTSGRAGDEQFF
TGTGCCAGCAGCGTATCGACTAGCGGGAGGGCCGGGGATGAGCAGTTCTTC
>TRBV5-1|NA|TRBJ2-7|14|NA
CASSRRKESYEQYF
TGCGCCAGCAGCAGACGCAAGGAGTCCTACGAGCAGTACTTC
>TRBV2|NA|TRBJ1-1|13|NA
CASSGAENTEAFF
TGTGCCAGCAGTGGGGCTGAAAACACTGAAGCTTTCTTT
>TRBV19|NA|TRBJ2-1|12|few
CASSMAAGEQFF
TGTGCCAGTAGTATGGCTGCGGGTGAGCAGTTCTTC
>TRBV27|NA|TRBJ2-7|13|NA
CASSLFGSYEQYF
TGTGCCAGCAGTTTATTCGGATCCTACGAGCAGTACTTC
>TRBV7-6|NA|TRBJ1-1|15|NA
CASSLVGNMNTEAFF
TGTGCCAGCAGCTTAGTTGGGAATATGAACACTGAAGCTTTCTTT
>TRBV27|NA|TRBJ2-1|14|NA
CASSPGPGYNEQFF
TGTGCCAGCAGTCCGGGACCAGGCTACAATGAGCAGTTCTTC
>TRBV30|NA|TRBJ2-6|14|NA
CAWSSGAGANVLTF
TGTGCCTGGAGCTCGGGGGCTGGGGCCAACGTCCTGACTTTC
>TRBV25-1|NA|TRBJ2-1|16|NA
CASSERGSGVLNEQFF
TGTGCCAGCAGTGAAAGGGGGTCCGGGGTTCTCAATGAGCAGTTCTTC
>TRBV29-1|TRBD2|TRBJ2-1|14|NA
CSVASGRSSKQQFF
TGCAGCGTTGCAAGCGGGAGGTCCTCCAAACAGCAGTTCTTC
>TRBV4-1|TRBD1|TRBJ1-5|16|NA
CASSQDPGQGDQPQHF
TGCGCCAGCAGCCAGGATCCTGGACAGGGGGATCAGCCCCAGCATTTT
>TRBV15|NA|TRBJ2-7|14|NA
CATSTGTLAYEQYF
TGTGCCACCAGCACCGGGACTCTTGCCTACGAGCAGTACTTC
>TRBV11-1|TRBD1|TRBJ2-7|16|NA
CASSLARGQGRYEQYF
TGTGCCAGCAGCTTAGCACGAGGACAGGGACGTTACGAGCAGTACTTC
>TRBV10-2|TRBD1|TRBJ2-7|15|NA
CASSLPGQGIDEQYF
TGCGCCAGCAGTCTCCCGGGACAGGGGATCGACGAGCAGTACTTC
>TRBV27|NA|TRBJ1-1|13|once
CASSQGRHTEAFF
TGTGCCAGCAGTCAGGGGAGGCACACTGAAGCTTTCTTT
>TRBV2|NA|TRBJ1-1|12|NA
CASSVEGTEAFF
TGTGCCAGCAGTGTAGAGGGAACTGAAGCTTTCTTT
>TRBV6-1|NA|TRBJ1-4|15|few
CASSEAVGSNEKLFF
TGTGCCAGCAGTGAAGCTGTAGGGAGTAATGAAAAACTGTTTTTT
>TRBV15|NA|TRBJ2-7|13|NA
CATSKGQNYEQYF
TGTGCCACCAGCAAAGGACAAAACTACGAGCAGTACTTC
>TRBV5-1|NA|TRBJ2-3|17|NA
CASSFAPLTTASDTQYF
TGCGCCAGCAGTTTTGCCCCTCTTACTACGGCGTCAGATACGCAGTATTTT
>TRBV27|NA|TRBJ2-1|13|NA
CASSAQGLHEQFF
TGTGCCAGCTCCGCCCAGGGGCTACATGAGCAGTTCTTC
>TRBV2|TRBD1|TRBJ1-4|15|once
CASSRQGGTNEKLFF
TGTGCCAGCAGCCGTCAGGGGGGCACTAATGAAAAACTGTTTTTT
>TRBV5-1|TRBD1|TRBJ1-5|16|NA
CASSPRDRHSNQPQHF
TGCGCCAGCAGCCCCCGGGACAGACATAGCAATCAGCCCCAGCATTTT
>TRBV6-4|TRBD1|TRBJ2-3|14|NA
CASSTGGHTDTQYF
TGTGCCAGCAGTACAGGGGGCCACACAGATACGCAGTATTTT
>TRBV2|NA|TRBJ2-2|14|NA
CASSEQTNTGELFF
TGTGCCAGCAGTGAACAGACGAACACCGGGGAGCTGTTTTTT
>TRBV25-1|NA|TRBJ2-7|12|few
CASNEADYEQYF
TGTGCCAGCAATGAAGCGGATTACGAGCAGTACTTC
>TRBV7-2|NA|TRBJ2-7|15|NA
CASSLVWGAPYEQYF
TGTGCCAGCAGCTTAGTTTGGGGAGCACCTTACGAGCAGTACTTC
>TRBV4-1|NA|TRBJ1-2|15|NA
CASSQDRGLGYGYTF
TGCGCCAGCAGCCAAGATCGGGGTCTCGGTTATGGCTACACCTTC
>TRBV10-3|NA|TRBJ2-7|12|NA
CAISVEGNEQYF
TGTGCCATCAGTGTAGAGGGGAACGAGCAGTACTTC
>TRBV5-1|NA|TRBJ2-7|15|NA
CASSLIASVSYEQYF
TGCGCCAGCAGCTTGATAGCCTCCGTATCCTACGAGCAGTACTTC
>TRBV27|TRBD1|TRBJ2-7|16|NA
CASSIAGQGFSYEQYF
TGTGCCAGCAGCATTGCGGGACAGGGGTTTTCCTACGAGCAGTACTTC
>TRBV19|TRBD1|TRBJ1-5|16|NA
CASSLGQAPAGQPQHF
TGTGCCAGTAGCCTCGGACAGGCCCCGGCAGGCCAGCCCCAGCATTTT
>TRBV5-5|NA|TRBJ2-7|13|few
CASSLGLIYEQYF
TGTGCCAGCAGCTTGGGACTGATCTACGAGCAGTACTTC